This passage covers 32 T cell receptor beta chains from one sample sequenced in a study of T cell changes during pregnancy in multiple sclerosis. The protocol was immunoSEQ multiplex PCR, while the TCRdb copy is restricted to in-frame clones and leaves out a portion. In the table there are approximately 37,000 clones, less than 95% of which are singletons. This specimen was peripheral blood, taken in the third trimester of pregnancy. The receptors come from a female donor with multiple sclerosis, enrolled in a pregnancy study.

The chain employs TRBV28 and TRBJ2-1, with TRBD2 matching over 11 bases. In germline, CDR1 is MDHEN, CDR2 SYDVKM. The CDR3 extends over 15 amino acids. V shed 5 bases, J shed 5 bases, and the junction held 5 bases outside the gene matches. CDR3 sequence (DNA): TGTGCCAGCAGTCGGACTAGCGGGCTCAACAATGAGCAGTTCTTC. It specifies CASSRTSGLNNEQFF.

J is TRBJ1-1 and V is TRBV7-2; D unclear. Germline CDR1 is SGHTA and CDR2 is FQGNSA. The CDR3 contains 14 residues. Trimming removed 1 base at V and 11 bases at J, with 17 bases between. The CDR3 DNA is TGTGCCAGCAGCTTAGATAGCGCGCAATTCCAGGCTTTCTTT. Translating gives CASSLDSAQFQAFF. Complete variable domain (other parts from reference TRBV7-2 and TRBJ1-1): GAGVSQSPSNKVTEKGKDVELRCDPISGHTALYWYRQSLGQGLEFLIYFQGNSAPDKSGLPSDRFSAERTGGSVSTLTIQRTQQEDSAVYLCASSLDSAQFQAFFGQGTRLTVV.

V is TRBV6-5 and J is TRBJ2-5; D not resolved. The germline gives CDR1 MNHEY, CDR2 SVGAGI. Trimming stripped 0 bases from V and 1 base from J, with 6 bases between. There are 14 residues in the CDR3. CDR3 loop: CASSYSSVQETQYF. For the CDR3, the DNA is TGTGCCAGCAGTTACTCGAGTGTCCAAGAGACCCAGTACTTC.

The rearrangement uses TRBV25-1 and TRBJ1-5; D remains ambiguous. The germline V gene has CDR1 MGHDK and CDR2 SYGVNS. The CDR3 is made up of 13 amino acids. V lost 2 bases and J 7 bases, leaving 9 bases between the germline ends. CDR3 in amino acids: CASSEDGIQPQHF. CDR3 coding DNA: TGTGCCAGCAGTGAAGACGGGATACAGCCCCAGCATTTT.

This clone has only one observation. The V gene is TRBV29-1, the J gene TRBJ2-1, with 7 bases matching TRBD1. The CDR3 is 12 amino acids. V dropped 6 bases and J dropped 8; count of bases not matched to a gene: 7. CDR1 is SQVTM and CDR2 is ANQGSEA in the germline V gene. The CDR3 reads CSVRQGIDEQFF. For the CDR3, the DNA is TGCAGCGTACGACAGGGTATTGATGAGCAGTTCTTC.

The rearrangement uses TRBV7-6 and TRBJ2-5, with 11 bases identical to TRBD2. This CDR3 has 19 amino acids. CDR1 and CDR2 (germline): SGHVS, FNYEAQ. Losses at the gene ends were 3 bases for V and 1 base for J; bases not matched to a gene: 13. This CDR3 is CASSLGTSGFWKTQETQYF. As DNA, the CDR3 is TGTGCCAGCAGCTTGGGGACTAGCGGTTTCTGGAAGACCCAAGAGACCCAGTACTTC.

The CDR3 DNA follows: TGTGCCATCAGGCCCACCGGGACAAGAGATGAAGCTTTCTTT. It translates to CAIRPTGTRDEAFF. The genes are TRBV10-3 and TRBJ1-1, with D perhaps matching TRBD1 (6 bases). V was clipped by 6 bases and J by 7 bases, with 18 bases between them. Germline V gene lookup returns CDR1 ENHRY and CDR2 SYGVKD. CDR3 length: 14 residues.

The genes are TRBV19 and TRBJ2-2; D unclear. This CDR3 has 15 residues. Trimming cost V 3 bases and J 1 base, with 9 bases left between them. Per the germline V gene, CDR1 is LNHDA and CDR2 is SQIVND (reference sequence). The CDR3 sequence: CASSIREVNTGELFF. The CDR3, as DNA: TGTGCCAGTAGTATTCGCGAGGTGAACACCGGGGAGCTGTTTTTT.

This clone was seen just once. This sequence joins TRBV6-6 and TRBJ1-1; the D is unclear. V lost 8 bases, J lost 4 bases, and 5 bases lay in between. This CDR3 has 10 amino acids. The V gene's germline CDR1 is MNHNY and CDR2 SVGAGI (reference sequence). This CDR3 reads CASRGTEAFF. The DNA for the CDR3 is TGTGCCAGCCGGGGCACTGAAGCTTTCTTT.

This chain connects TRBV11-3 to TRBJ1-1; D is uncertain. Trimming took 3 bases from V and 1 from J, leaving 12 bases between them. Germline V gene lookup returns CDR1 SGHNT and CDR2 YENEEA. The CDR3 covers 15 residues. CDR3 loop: CASSLGGQRNTEAFF. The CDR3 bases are TGTGCCAGCAGCTTGGGAGGGCAGAGGAACACTGAAGCTTTCTTT.

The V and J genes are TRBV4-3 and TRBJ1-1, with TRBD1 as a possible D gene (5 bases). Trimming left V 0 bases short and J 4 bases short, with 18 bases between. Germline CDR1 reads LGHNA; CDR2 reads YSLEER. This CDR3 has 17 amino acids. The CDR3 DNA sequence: TGCGCCAGCAGCCAAGAGCGTGGAGCTCTAAGGGGCACTGAAGCTTTCTTT. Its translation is CASSQERGALRGTEAFF.

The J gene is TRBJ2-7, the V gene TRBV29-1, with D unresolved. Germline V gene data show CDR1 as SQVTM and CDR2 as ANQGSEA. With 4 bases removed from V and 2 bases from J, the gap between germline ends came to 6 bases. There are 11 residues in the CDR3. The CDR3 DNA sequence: TGCAGCGTTGGAACGGCCTACGAGCAGTACTTC. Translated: CSVGTAYEQYF.

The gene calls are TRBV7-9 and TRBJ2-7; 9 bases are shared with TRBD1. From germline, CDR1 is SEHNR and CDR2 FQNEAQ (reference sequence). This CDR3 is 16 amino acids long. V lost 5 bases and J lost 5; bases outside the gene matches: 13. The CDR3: CASSPNPGQGSHEQYF. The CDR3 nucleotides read TGTGCCAGCAGCCCCAACCCGGGACAGGGATCCCACGAGCAGTACTTC.

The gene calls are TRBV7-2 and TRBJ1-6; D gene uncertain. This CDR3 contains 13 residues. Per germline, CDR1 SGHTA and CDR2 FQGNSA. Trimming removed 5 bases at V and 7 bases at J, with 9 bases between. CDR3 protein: CASSRDWNSPLHF. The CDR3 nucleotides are TGTGCCAGCAGCCGGGATTGGAATTCACCCCTCCACTTT.

The CDR3 loop reads CAWTGTSVTYEQYF. CDR3 nucleotides: TGTGCCTGGACCGGGACTAGCGTAACCTACGAGCAGTACTTC. The V call is TRBV30, the J call TRBJ2-7; 10 positions match TRBD2. V trimming: 4 bases; J trimming: 2 bases; junction bases outside the gene matches: 5. Germline V gives CDR1 GTSNPN, CDR2 SVGIG (reference sequence). The CDR3 spans 14 residues.

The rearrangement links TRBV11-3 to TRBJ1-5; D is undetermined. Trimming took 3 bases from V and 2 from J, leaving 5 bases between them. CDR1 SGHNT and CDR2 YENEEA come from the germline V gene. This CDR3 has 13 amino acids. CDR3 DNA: TGTGCCAGCAGCTTTATTTGCAATCAGCCCCAGCATTTT. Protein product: CASSFICNQPQHF.

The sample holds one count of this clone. The CDR3 here is CASSSYTEAFF. For the CDR3, the DNA is TGTGCCAGCAGTTCATACACTGAAGCTTTCTTT. J is TRBJ1-1 and V is TRBV28, with unresolved D. CDR1 and CDR2 from the germline V gene are MDHEN and SYDVKM. Trimming shortened V by 4 bases and J by 3 bases, and 3 bases separated the two germline ends. The CDR3 is 11 amino acids.

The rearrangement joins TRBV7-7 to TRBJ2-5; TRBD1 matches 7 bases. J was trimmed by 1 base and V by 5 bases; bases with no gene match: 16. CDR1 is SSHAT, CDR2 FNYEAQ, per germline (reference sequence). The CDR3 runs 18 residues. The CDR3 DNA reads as TGTGCCAGCAGCCCATCTCCGGCAGGGGGAATAAGCCAAGAGACCCAGTACTTC. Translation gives CASSPSPAGGISQETQYF.

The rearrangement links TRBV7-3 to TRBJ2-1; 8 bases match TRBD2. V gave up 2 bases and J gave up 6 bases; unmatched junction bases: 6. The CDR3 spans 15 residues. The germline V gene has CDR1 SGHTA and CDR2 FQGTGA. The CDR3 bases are TGTGCCAGCAGCTTACAAGGCACTAGCGGCAATGAGCAGTTCTTC. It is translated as CASSLQGTSGNEQFF.

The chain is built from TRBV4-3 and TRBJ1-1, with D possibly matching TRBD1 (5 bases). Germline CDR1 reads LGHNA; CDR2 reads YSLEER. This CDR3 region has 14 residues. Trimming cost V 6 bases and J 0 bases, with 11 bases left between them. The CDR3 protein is CASRGDYLNTEAFF. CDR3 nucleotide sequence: TGCGCCAGCAGGGGGGACTACTTGAACACTGAAGCTTTCTTT.

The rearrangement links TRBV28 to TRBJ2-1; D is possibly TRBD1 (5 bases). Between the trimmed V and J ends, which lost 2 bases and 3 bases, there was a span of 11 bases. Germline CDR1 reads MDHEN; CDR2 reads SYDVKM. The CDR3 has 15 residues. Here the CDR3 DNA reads TGTGCCAGCAGTTTAGGGGCGGATTTCTACAATGAGCAGTTCTTC. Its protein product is CASSLGADFYNEQFF.

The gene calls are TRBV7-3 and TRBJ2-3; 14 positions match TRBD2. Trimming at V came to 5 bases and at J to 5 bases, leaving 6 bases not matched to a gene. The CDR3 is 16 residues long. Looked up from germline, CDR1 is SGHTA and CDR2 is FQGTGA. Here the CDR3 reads CASSPGLAGGGDTQYF. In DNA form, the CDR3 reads TGTGCCAGCAGCCCAGGACTAGCGGGAGGCGGAGATACGCAGTATTTT.

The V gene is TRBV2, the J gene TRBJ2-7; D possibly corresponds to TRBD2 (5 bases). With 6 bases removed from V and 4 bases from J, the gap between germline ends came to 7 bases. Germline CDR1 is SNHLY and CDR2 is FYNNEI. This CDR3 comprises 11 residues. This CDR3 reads CASSGMYEQYF. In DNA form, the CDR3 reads TGTGCCAGCAGCGGGATGTACGAGCAGTACTTC.

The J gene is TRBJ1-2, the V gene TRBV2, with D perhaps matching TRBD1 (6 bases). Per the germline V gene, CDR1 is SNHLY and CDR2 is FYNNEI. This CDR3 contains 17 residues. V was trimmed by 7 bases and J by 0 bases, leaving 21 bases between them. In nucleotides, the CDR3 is TGTGCCAGCATCAAGGGGGACGGACAGACTACTAACTATGGCTACACCTTC. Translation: CASIKGDGQTTNYGYTF.

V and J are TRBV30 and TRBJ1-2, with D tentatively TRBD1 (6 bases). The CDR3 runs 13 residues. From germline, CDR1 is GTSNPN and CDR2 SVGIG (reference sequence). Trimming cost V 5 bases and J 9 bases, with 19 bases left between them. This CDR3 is CAWDAGAKTSYTF. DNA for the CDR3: TGTGCCTGGGATGCGGGGGCAAAGACTAGCTACACCTTC.

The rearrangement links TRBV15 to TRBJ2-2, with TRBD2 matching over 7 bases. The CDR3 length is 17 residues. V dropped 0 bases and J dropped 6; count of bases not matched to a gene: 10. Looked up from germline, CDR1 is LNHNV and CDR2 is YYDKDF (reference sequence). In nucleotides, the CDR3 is TGTGCCACCAGCAGAGATCTGGCGGGAGTGGTTGCCGGGGAGCTGTTTTTT. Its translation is CATSRDLAGVVAGELFF.

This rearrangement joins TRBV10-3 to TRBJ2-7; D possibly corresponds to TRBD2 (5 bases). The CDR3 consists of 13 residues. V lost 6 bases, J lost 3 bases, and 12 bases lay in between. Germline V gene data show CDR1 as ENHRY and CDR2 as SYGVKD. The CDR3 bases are TGTGCCATCAGCGCGGACTCTAACTACGAGCAGTACTTC. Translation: CAISADSNYEQYF.

For the CDR3, the DNA is TGCGCCAGCAGCCTTCAGCTACCCCGGGACAGGGAGGTTCCCTATGGCTACACCTTC. Translating gives CASSLQLPRDREVPYGYTF. The chain links TRBV4-3 to TRBJ1-2; 9 bases fit TRBD1. CDR1 is LGHNA, CDR2 YSLEER, per germline. With 4 bases clipped from V and 4 bases from J, the junction kept 19 bases outside the gene matches. The CDR3 runs 19 residues.

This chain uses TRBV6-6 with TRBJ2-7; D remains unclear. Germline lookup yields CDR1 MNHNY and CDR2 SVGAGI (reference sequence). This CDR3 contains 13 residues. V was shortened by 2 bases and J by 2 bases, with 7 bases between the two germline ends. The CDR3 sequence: CASSYTNAYEQYF. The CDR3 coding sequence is TGTGCCAGCAGTTACACTAATGCCTACGAGCAGTACTTC.

CDR3 region: CASSARPNTGSYTF. Here the CDR3 DNA reads TGTGCCAGCAGTGCCAGGCCCAATACCGGCAGCTACACCTTC. The J gene is TRBJ1-2, the V gene TRBV6-4; D uncertain. Germline V gives CDR1 MRHNA, CDR2 SNTAGT. The CDR3 runs to 14 residues. Trimming pared 4 bases from V and 9 bases from J, leaving 18 bases between.

Written as DNA, the CDR3 is TGTGCCAGCAGTGAACAGGGTAGGTTTCAGCCCCAGCATTTT. Protein: CASSEQGRFQPQHF. The genes are TRBV6-1 and TRBJ1-5; D possibly corresponds to TRBD1 (5 bases). This CDR3 contains 14 residues. CDR1 MNHNS and CDR2 SASEGT come from the germline V gene. V lost 2 bases and J 6 bases, leaving 11 bases between the germline ends.

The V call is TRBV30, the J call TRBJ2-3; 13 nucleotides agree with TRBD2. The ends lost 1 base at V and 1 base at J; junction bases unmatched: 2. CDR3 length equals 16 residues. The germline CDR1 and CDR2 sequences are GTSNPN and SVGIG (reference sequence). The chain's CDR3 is CAWSGGLAGGTDTQYF. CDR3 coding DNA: TGTGCCTGGAGTGGAGGACTAGCGGGAGGCACAGATACGCAGTATTTT.